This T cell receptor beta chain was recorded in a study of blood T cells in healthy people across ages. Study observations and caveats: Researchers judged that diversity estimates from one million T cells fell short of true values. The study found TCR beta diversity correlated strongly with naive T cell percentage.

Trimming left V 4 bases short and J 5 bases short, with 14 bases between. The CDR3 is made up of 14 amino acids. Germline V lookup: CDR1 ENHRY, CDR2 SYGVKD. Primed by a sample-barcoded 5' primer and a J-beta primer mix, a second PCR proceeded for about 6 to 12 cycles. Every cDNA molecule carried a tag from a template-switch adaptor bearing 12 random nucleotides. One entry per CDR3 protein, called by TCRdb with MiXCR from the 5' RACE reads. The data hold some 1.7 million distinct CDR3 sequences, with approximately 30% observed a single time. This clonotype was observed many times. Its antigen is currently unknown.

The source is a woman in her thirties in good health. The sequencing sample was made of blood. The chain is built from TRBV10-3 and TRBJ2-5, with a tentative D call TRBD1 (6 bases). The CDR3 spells CAISGLPQGETQYF. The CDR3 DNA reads TGTGCCATCAGTGGTCTTCCCCAGGGGGAGACCCAGTACTTC.